The rows below give T cell receptor beta chains drawn from one sample of a study of CD8+CD57+ T cells in acquired aplastic anemia. MiXCR, run by TCRdb on the reads, gives a single entry per CDR3 protein. The sample has 300,000 or so distinct CDR3 sequences; 55% to 60% are singletons. The sequenced sample was sorted CD4+, CD8+, or CD8+CD57+ T cells (not recorded which) from PBMCs. Source of these receptors: a human donor with severe aplastic anemia or a healthy control (not recorded which). CDR3s include the opening cysteine and the closing phenylalanine or tryptophan. A D gene is named only where the DNA matches it firmly. Size is stated for part of the rows, as once, few or many counts, or as a class when the clone is expanded.

>TRBJ2-7|TRBD1|.|TRBV10-3
CAISRTGTAPRRSYEQYF
TGTGCCATCAGTCGGACCGGGACAGCTCCTAGGAGGTCCTACGAGCAGTACTTC
>TRBJ2-5|TRBD1|few|TRBV28
CASSLPTGPGETQYF
TGTGCCAGCAGTTTGCCGACAGGGCCGGGAGAGACCCAGTACTTC
>TRBJ2-5|.|.|TRBV7-7
CASSVNSRQETQYF
TGTGCTAGCAGCGTGAACAGCAGGCAAGAGACCCAGTACTTC
>TRBJ2-3|.|few|TRBV29-1
CSFSLGAPDTQYF
TGCAGCTTCAGCCTGGGGGCCCCAGATACGCAGTATTTT
>TRBJ2-1|.|.|TRBV11-2
CAAGNNEQFF
TGTGCCGCTGGCAACAATGAGCAGTTCTTC
>TRBJ1-2|.|many|TRBV12-3/TRBV12-4
CASSPTRGYGYTF
TGTGCCAGCAGCCCTACGCGGGGCTATGGCTACACCTTC
>TRBJ2-7|TRBD1|.|TRBV9
CASSLDPGQGQQYF
TGTGCCAGCAGCCTCGACCCGGGACAGGGTCAGCAGTACTTC
>TRBJ2-3|.|.|TRBV7-2
CASSWGQTRDTQYF
TGTGCCAGCAGCTGGGGACAAACAAGGGATACGCAGTATTTT
>TRBJ2-7|.|.|TRBV18
CASSPQGGYEQYF
TGTGCCAGCTCACCACAGGGGGGCTACGAGCAGTACTTC
>TRBJ1-1|TRBD1|once|TRBV11-2
CASSSRDRGGGMNTEAFF
TGTGCCAGCAGCTCCCGGGACAGGGGTGGAGGGATGAACACTGAAGCTTTCTTT
>TRBJ2-5|.|.|TRBV15
CATSRDQEGVGETQYF
TGTGCCACCAGCAGAGATCAGGAAGGGGTGGGGGAGACCCAGTACTTC
>TRBJ1-2|TRBD1|few|TRBV7-3
CASSNDRGRGYTF
TGTGCCAGCAGCAATGACAGGGGGCGCGGCTACACCTTC
>TRBJ2-1|.|.|TRBV7-6
CASSLTTGRKYNEQFF
TGTGCCAGCAGCTTGACTACGGGACGAAAGTACAATGAGCAGTTCTTC
>TRBJ2-5|TRBD2|.|TRBV7-9
CASSGAGLAEEETQYF
TGTGCCAGCAGCGGCGCGGGACTAGCAGAAGAAGAGACCCAGTACTTC
>TRBJ2-2|TRBD2|.|TRBV7-6
CASSFSGGVRAGELFF
TGTGCCAGCAGCTTTAGCGGGGGGGTCCGTGCCGGGGAGCTGTTTTTT
>TRBJ1-1|.|many|TRBV7-9
CASSLEDSRTEAFF
TGTGCCAGCAGCTTAGAAGACAGTAGGACTGAAGCTTTCTTT
>TRBJ2-1|.|.|TRBV9
CASGKAVDLNEQFF
TGTGCCAGCGGAAAGGCGGTGGACCTCAATGAGCAGTTCTTC
>TRBJ1-5|.|once|TRBV10-3
CAISVLTNEKLFFGSGTQHF
.
>TRBJ2-7|TRBD2|.|TRBV12-3/TRBV12-4
CASSSGAGEREQYF
TGTGCCAGCAGTTCGGGAGCGGGGGAACGTGAGCAGTACTTC
>TRBJ1-1|.|many|TRBV12-3/TRBV12-4
CASSPPWGFDTEAFF
TGTGCCAGCAGTCCCCCCTGGGGTTTTGACACTGAAGCTTTCTTT
>TRBJ1-5|.|.|TRBV10-3
CAIGNGQSPNQPQHF
TGTGCCATCGGCAACGGACAGTCACCCAATCAGCCCCAGCATTTT
>TRBJ2-7|.|many|TRBV29-1
CSVAPYSSYEQYF
TGCAGCGTTGCCCCATACAGCTCCTACGAGCAGTACTTC
>TRBJ2-2|.|many|TRBV20-1
CSARGGVGTGELFF
TGCAGTGCTAGAGGGGGTGTGGGCACCGGGGAGCTGTTTTTT
>TRBJ2-2|TRBD1|.|TRBV20-1
CSAPTTGGHGELFF
TGCAGTGCACCTACCACAGGGGGCCACGGGGAGCTGTTTTTT
>TRBJ2-1|.|few|TRBV12-3/TRBV12-4
CASSLSKSNNEQFF
TGTGCCAGCAGTTTGAGTAAGTCTAACAATGAGCAGTTCTTC
>TRBJ2-2|TRBD2|once|TRBV5-6
CASSSTGLEVTEELFF
TGTGCCAGCAGCTCGACGGGACTAGAGGTTACCGAGGAGCTGTTTTTT
>TRBJ2-7|TRBD1|.|TRBV5-6
CASSPAGGSYEQYF
TGTGCCAGCAGCCCTGCAGGGGGCTCCTACGAGCAGTACTTC
>TRBJ2-1|TRBD1|few|TRBV10-3
CAIRKEGQGNDEQFF
TGTGCCATCAGGAAAGAGGGACAGGGAAACGATGAGCAGTTCTTC
>TRBJ1-2|TRBD1|many|TRBV19
CASSPGQGNHGYTF
TGTGCCAGTAGTCCGGGACAGGGAAATCACGGCTACACCTTC
>TRBJ1-1|.|.|TRBV2
CASSESRMGTEAFF
TGTGCCAGCAGTGAGTCCAGGATGGGCACTGAAGCTTTCTTT
>TRBJ2-7|TRBD1|many|TRBV6-2/TRBV6-3
CASSFLGQGGRTLPYEQYF
TGTGCCAGCAGTTTCCTAGGACAGGGGGGCAGGACTCTACCCTACGAGCAGTACTTC
>TRBJ2-7|.|.|TRBV19
CASSFPSGIRYEQYF
TGTGCCAGCAGTTTCCCGTCAGGGATCCGCTACGAGCAGTACTTC
>TRBJ2-7|.|.|TRBV7-9
CASSLIQGGSYEQYF
TGTGCCAGCAGCTTAATCCAGGGCGGATCCTACGAGCAGTACTTC
>TRBJ2-6|TRBD1|.|TRBV19
CASTGQGGTGANVLTF
TGTGCCAGTACGGGACAGGGAGGAACTGGGGCCAACGTCCTGACTTTC
>TRBJ1-1|.|.|TRBV7-8
CASSRLGTMNTEAFF
TGTGCCAGCAGCCGCCTAGGGACCATGAACACTGAAGCTTTCTTT
>TRBJ2-7|.|.|TRBV29-1
CSVSRGQGAYEQYF
TGCAGCGTTTCCCGAGGGCAGGGCGCCTACGAGCAGTACTTC
>TRBJ2-4|TRBD2|once|TRBV10-3
CAISESLAGGSKNIQYF
TGTGCCATCAGTGAGTCACTAGCGGGAGGATCCAAAAACATTCAGTACTTC
>TRBJ1-1|.|.|TRBV24-1
CATSDPDRREAFF
TGTGCCACCAGTGACCCTGACAGGCGCGAAGCTTTCTTT
>TRBJ1-2|.|many|TRBV4-1
CASSRDGGEYGYTF
TGCGCCAGCAGCCGCGACGGCGGGGAATACGGCTACACCTTC
>TRBJ2-7|.|.|TRBV7-9
CASSLVGEAYEQYF
TGTGCCAGCAGCTTAGTCGGCGAGGCCTACGAGCAGTACTTC
>TRBJ1-1|.|.|TRBV7-8
CASGFRTGGTEAFF
TGTGCCAGCGGCTTTCGAACGGGGGGCACTGAAGCTTTCTTT
>TRBJ1-4|TRBD1|.|TRBV10-1
CASSEGQGVGEKLFF
TGCGCCAGCAGTGAAGGACAGGGGGTAGGTGAAAAACTGTTTTTT
>TRBJ1-5|.|once|TRBV2
CASRQGPSNQPQHF
TGTGCCAGCAGACAGGGACCAAGCAATCAGCCCCAGCATTTT
>TRBJ2-7|TRBD2|.|TRBV7-2
CASSRDGGARVIEQYF
TGTGCCAGCAGCCGAGACGGGGGGGCCCGGGTAATAGAGCAGTACTTC
>TRBJ2-7|TRBD1|.|TRBV7-2
CASSSGTGVSYEQYF
TGTGCCAGCAGCTCCGGGACAGGGGTTTCCTACGAGCAGTACTTC
>TRBJ1-5|.|.|TRBV24-1
CATSSSRGGYSNQPQHF
TGTGCCACCAGTAGTTCCCGCGGAGGGTATAGCAATCAGCCCCAGCATTTT
>TRBJ2-7|.|.|TRBV4-1
CASSQDWASYEQYF
TGCGCCAGCAGCCAAGATTGGGCATCCTACGAGCAGTACTTC
>TRBJ2-5|.|many|TRBV5-1
CATSPGGVETQYF
TGCGCCACCTCACCGGGTGGCGTCGAGACCCAGTACTTC
>TRBJ2-2|.|many|TRBV12-3/TRBV12-4
CASSPSDSRLFF
TGTGCCAGCAGTCCATCGGACAGTCGCCTGTTTTTT
>TRBJ2-5|.|many|TRBV20-1
CSARDIRGVGETQYF
TGCAGTGCTAGAGATATTCGCGGGGTAGGAGAGACCCAGTACTTC
>TRBJ1-6|TRBD1|.|TRBV15
CATSNRQGSDSPLHF
TGTGCCACCAGCAACCGACAGGGAAGCGATTCACCCCTCCACTTT
>TRBJ2-5|.|.|TRBV20-1
CSASVRGRETQYF
TGCAGTGCTAGTGTACGCGGGCGGGAGACCCAGTACTTC
>TRBJ1-1|.|few|TRBV29-1
CSVGGTHNTEAFF
TGCAGCGTGGGCGGGACACACAACACTGAAGCTTTCTTT
>TRBJ2-7|TRBD2|.|TRBV20-1
CSARVRGRPYEQYF
TGCAGTGCTAGAGTCCGCGGGAGACCTTACGAGCAGTACTTC
>TRBJ2-2|.|.|TRBV9
CASSVSHRGELFF
TGTGCCAGCAGCGTATCCCACCGCGGGGAGCTGTTTTTT
>TRBJ1-2|.|.|TRBV25-1
CASRGGGGLANYGYTF
TGTGCCAGCAGAGGAGGGGGGGGGTTAGCTAACTATGGCTACACCTTC
>TRBJ1-5|.|many|TRBV19
CASSPLNQPQHF
TGTGCCAGTAGTCCACTCAATCAGCCCCAGCATTTT